The 8 T cell receptor beta chains given below trace back to one sample, sequenced in a study of blood T cell repertoires in COVID-19. The data were produced by immunoSEQ multiplex PCR, yet TCRdb's version contains in-frame clones alone and is incomplete. The sample yields approximately 210,000 clones, about 91% seen once. Input material: peripheral blood. The receptors stem from a young man with acute or convalescent COVID-19.

The DNA for the CDR3 is TGTGCCACCCGGGAAGCAGCCGAGCAGTACTTC. Amino acid sequence: CATREAAEQYF. The chain couples TRBV25-1 to TRBJ2-7, with D maybe TRBD2 (5 bases). The CDR3 runs to 11 residues. The germline gives CDR1 MGHDK, CDR2 SYGVNS. Trimming took 10 bases from V and 6 from J, leaving 13 bases between them.

The V gene is TRBV6-5, the J gene TRBJ2-6; D is ambiguous. The V end lost 0 bases, the J end lost 4 bases, and 7 bases lay between the germline ends. This CDR3 comprises 15 residues. Germline CDR1 is MNHEY and CDR2 is SVGAGI. The CDR3, as DNA: TGTGCCAGCAGTTACTCAGCTCTGGGGGCCAACGTCCTGACTTTC. Translated: CASSYSALGANVLTF.

This chain connects TRBV7-3 to TRBJ2-1; 9 positions match TRBD2. Germline V gene data show CDR1 as SGHTA and CDR2 as FQGTGA. The CDR3 totals 15 residues. Trimming cost V 1 base and J 7 bases; bases outside gene matches: 5. In DNA, the CDR3 is TGTGCCAGCAGCTTAATGGCGGGAGGGCCGAATGAGCAGTTCTTC. It translates to CASSLMAGGPNEQFF.

V gene TRBV5-1 combines with J gene TRBJ2-5, with D unclear. Between the trimmed V and J ends, which lost 5 bases and 2 bases, there was a span of 4 bases. The CDR3 runs to 11 residues. Germline V gene sequence: CDR1 SGHRS, CDR2 YFSETQ. The CDR3 DNA reads TGCGCCAGCAGGCAGCAAGAGACCCAGTACTTC. This gives the protein CASRQQETQYF.

The CDR3 region is CASSRPGRGGGRETQYF. DNA of the CDR3: TGTGCCAGCAGTCGACCGGGTCGAGGGGGCGGCCGGGAGACCCAGTACTTC. This chain uses TRBV28 with TRBJ2-5; 7 bases are a match to TRBD1. Germline assignment: CDR1 MDHEN and CDR2 SYDVKM. The CDR3 totals 17 residues. V was pared by 5 bases and J by 5 bases, with 17 bases of the junction left unmatched.

This sequence joins TRBV28 and TRBJ1-5; D is perhaps TRBD1 (5 bases). The CDR3 sequence is 12 residues long. Germline loops: CDR1 MDHEN, CDR2 SYDVKM. Trimming pared 4 bases from V and 7 bases from J, leaving 8 bases between. DNA for the CDR3: TGTGCCAGCAGTTCGGGGGTCCAGCCCCAGCATTTT. Amino acids: CASSSGVQPQHF. The full variable domain, in which reference TRBV28 and TRBJ1-5 provide the parts outside the CDR3, is DVKVTQSSRYLVKRTGEKVFLECVQDMDHENMFWYRQDPGLGLRLIYFSYDVKMKEKGDIPEGYSVSREKKERFSLILESASTNQTSMYLCASSSGVQPQHFGDGTRLSIL.

The chain uses TRBV11-3 and TRBJ2-7, with TRBD2 as a possible D gene (6 bases). The CDR3 runs 14 residues. Germline CDR1 and CDR2: SGHNT and YENEEA. Trimming took off 6 bases at V and 3 bases at J, with 15 bases between the two ends. The CDR3 DNA is TGTGCCAGCAGTTCCCGCGGAGGGAACTACGAGCAGTACTTC. It encodes CASSSRGGNYEQYF.

The DNA of the CDR3 is TGCGCCAGCAGCTTGTGGGACTCCTCCTACAATGAGCAGTTCTTC. This sequence encodes CASSLWDSSYNEQFF. The chain uses TRBV5-1 and TRBJ2-1; D is possibly TRBD2 (6 bases). Germline-derived CDR1 and CDR2 are SGHRS and YFSETQ. With 1 base removed from V and 0 bases from J, the gap between germline ends came to 8 bases. This CDR3 is built from 15 residues.